The text below deals with one T cell receptor (beta chain). Antigen: not known. Assay: immunoSEQ multiplex PCR; the TCRdb copy retains only in-frame clones and omits some. The repertoire consists of some 130,000 clones, with roughly nine tenths occurring once and the leading ten covering less than 3.5%. This sample was included in a study of cytomegalovirus exposure and HLA in healthy donors. Study-level results: According to a later analysis, TCR clusters from the first cohort tended to co-occur in the 100 to 150 validation repertoires. Rarity held for most TCR sequences, but there were some public TCRs that occurred in many donors.

V was cut by 5 bases and J by 7 bases, with 20 bases left in between. The germline CDR1 and CDR2 sequences are SQVTM and ANQGSEA. The CDR3 consists of 14 residues. This clonotype originated in a man younger than 35 in good health and CMV-seronegative. Input material: PBMCs. J is TRBJ1-1 and V is TRBV29-1; possible D gene TRBD1, 6 bases. CDR3 nucleotides: TGCAGCGTTCTAACAGGGAACCGAGGTAGTGAAGCTTTCTTT. It translates to CSVLTGNRGSEAFF.